This TCR beta chain was found in a study of blood T cell repertoires in COVID-19. Study-wide context: Researchers got acute and convalescent COVID-19 samples from the United States, Italy and Spain.

This CDR3 comprises 14 residues. The germline V gene encodes CDR1 SEHNR and CDR2 FQNEAQ (reference sequence). With 5 bases clipped from V and 3 bases from J, the junction kept 4 bases outside the gene matches. This clone was seen once. TCRdb's table, derived via immunoSEQ multiplex PCR, lists solely in-frame clones and lacks some. The data hold about 130,000 clones, with under 90% observed a single time. V is TRBV7-9 and J is TRBJ2-3, with TRBD1 identical over 8 bases. The specimen sequenced was PBMCs or T cells enriched from blood (not recorded which). This clonotype was sampled from a man between 35 and 55 years old with acute COVID-19. The CDR3 DNA follows: TGTGCCAGCAGCCTCGGACAGGGAACAGATACGCAGTATTTT. The encoded protein is CASSLGQGTDTQYF. The full variable domain, rest sourced from reference TRBV7-9 and TRBJ2-3, is DTGVSQNPRHKITKRGQNVTFRCDPISEHNRLYWYRQTLGQGPEFLTYFQNEAQLEKSRLLSDRFSAERPKGSFSTLEIQRTEQGDSAMYLCASSLGQGTDTQYFGPGTRLTVL.